This paragraph covers one T cell receptor (beta chain) sequence. Trimming shortened V by 5 bases and J by 6 bases, and 11 bases separated the two germline ends. The CDR3 covers 13 residues. The sample originates from a study of CD8 T cells in Susac syndrome. RNA totalling roughly 0.5 to 1 ug underwent reverse transcription with random hexamers. TCRdb reprocessed the immunoSEQ multiplex PCR reads with MiXCR, giving one entry per CDR3 protein. Here the sample spans around 220,000 distinct CDR3 sequences, 92% being singletons. Relapsing-remitting disease, either stable or active, was present in the multiple sclerosis controls, who were treatment-naive patients.

The sequenced material came from CD8+ T cells from PBMCs. V is TRBV12-3 or TRBV12-4 and J is TRBJ2-1; D possibly corresponds to TRBD1 (6 bases). This receptor was identified in a human donor with multiple sclerosis. The CDR3 nucleotides are TGTGCCAGCAGTCCTCGGACAGCCAATGAGCAGTTCTTC. Encoded protein: CASSPRTANEQFF.